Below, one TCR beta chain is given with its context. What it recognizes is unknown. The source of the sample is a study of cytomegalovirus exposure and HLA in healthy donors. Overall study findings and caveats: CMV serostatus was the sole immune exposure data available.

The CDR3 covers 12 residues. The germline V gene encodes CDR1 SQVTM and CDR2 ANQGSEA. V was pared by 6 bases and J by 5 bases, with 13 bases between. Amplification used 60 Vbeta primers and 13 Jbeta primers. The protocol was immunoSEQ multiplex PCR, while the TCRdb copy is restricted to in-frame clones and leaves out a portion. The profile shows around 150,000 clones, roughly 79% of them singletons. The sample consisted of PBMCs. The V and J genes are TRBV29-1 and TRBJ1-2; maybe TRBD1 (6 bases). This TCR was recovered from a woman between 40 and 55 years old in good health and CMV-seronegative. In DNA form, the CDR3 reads TGCAGCGTGGGGACACTGATATATGGCTACACCTTC. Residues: CSVGTLIYGYTF.